This TCR beta chain was found in a study of T cell responses to AZD1222 COVID-19 vaccine. Germline V gene lookup returns CDR1 SGHTA and CDR2 FQGNSA. Losses at the gene ends were 4 bases for V and 7 bases for J; bases not matched to a gene: 13. The CDR3 runs 16 residues. Sequenced by immunoSEQ multiplex PCR; TCRdb stores in-frame clones only, minus some. The sample shows more than 95,000 clones, over 75% of them seen only once. This chain connects TRBV7-2 to TRBJ2-7; TRBD1 matches at 10 bases. The sequencing used peripheral blood, collected on day 0 of MenACWY control vaccination. The sequence was obtained from an adult in good health. CDR3 in amino acids: CASSSMSPGTGVEQYF. In DNA form, the CDR3 reads TGTGCCAGCAGCTCGATGAGTCCCGGGACAGGGGTGGAGCAGTACTTC. Together with reference TRBV7-2 and TRBJ2-7, the CDR3 gives the full variable domain: GAGVSQSPSNKVTEKGKDVELRCDPISGHTALYWYRQSLGQGLEFLIYFQGNSAPDKSGLPSDRFSAERTGGSVSTLTIQRTQQEDSAVYLCASSSMSPGTGVEQYFGPGTRLTVT.